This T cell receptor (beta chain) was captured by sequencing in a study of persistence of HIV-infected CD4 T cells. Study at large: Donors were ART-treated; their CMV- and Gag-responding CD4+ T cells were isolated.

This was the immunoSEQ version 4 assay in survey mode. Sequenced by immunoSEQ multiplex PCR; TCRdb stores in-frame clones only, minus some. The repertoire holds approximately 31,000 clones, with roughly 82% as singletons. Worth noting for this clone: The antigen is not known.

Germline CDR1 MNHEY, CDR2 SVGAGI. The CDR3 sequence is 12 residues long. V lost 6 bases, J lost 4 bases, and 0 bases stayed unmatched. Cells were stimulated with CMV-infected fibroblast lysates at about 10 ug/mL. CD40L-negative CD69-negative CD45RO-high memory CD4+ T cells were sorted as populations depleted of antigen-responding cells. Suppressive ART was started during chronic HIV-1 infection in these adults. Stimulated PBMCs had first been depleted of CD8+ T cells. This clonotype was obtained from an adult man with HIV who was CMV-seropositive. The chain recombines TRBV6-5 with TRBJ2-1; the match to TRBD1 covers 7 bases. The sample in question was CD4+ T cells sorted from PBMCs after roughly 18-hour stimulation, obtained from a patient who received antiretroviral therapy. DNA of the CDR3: TGTGCCAGCAGGGGACAGTACAATGAGCAGTTCTTC. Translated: CASRGQYNEQFF.